This TCR beta chain was documented in a study of blood T cell repertoires in COVID-19. Study-level background: Among Cohort 3 donors, those recovered had two negative PCRs, clearance, or symptom resolution.

In the authors' workflow: Amplification of reference gene primers was used by the study to estimate nucleated cell counts. Measured with immunoSEQ multiplex PCR; TCRdb has only the in-frame clones, and not every one. D and trimming come from the DNA, and the V and J calls and clone size come from that table. The sample includes more than 300,000 clones, around 87% of them seen just once. The participants were between roughly 18 and 100 years old and came from under 25 US areas. Clinical history reported by participants formed the basis on which cohorts were assigned. This CDR3 contains 15 residues. Germline CDR1 and CDR2: SGHAT and FQNNGV. J gave up 8 bases and V 4 bases, and 10 bases lay outside the gene matches.

V is TRBV11-2 and J is TRBJ1-4; 7 nucleotides match TRBD1. This clonotype was sampled from a man aged 35-49 years in a cohort exposed to, infected with or recovered from COVID-19 (not recorded which). The sample was PBMCs or T cells enriched from blood (not recorded which). The CDR3 DNA sequence: TGTGCCAGCAGCTCGCCGACAGGGATAGGAGAAAAACTGTTTTTT. This translates into CASSSPTGIGEKLFF.